These 28 T cell receptor beta chains were all obtained from the same sample, sequenced in a study of blood T cell repertoires in COVID-19. Profiling relied on immunoSEQ multiplex PCR, and the TCRdb table lists in-frame clones only, not all of them. Counted here are a few hundred thousand clones, around 82% occurring once; the ten biggest clones make up 6.5% to 8.5%. Sequences were obtained from PBMCs or T cells enriched from blood (not recorded which). The receptors stem from a woman aged 40-49 years with acute COVID-19.

The V gene is TRBV29-1, the J gene TRBJ2-7; TRBD2 matches at 7 bases. CDR1 is SQVTM, CDR2 ANQGSEA, per germline. The CDR3 loop spans 16 amino acids. The trim removed 5 bases at V and 3 bases at J, leaving 16 bases unmatched. CDR3 region: CSVNYGGKGRLYEQYF. CDR3 in DNA: TGCAGCGTTAACTACGGGGGGAAGGGGAGACTCTACGAGCAGTACTTC.

The V gene is TRBV19, the J gene TRBJ1-1, with a tentative D call TRBD1 (6 bases). The V end was cut by 3 bases, the J end by 0 bases, with 14 bases between. Germline V CDR1 and CDR2: LNHDA, SQIVND (reference sequence). This CDR3 has 16 residues. CDR3 in amino acids: CASSIYGGTLNTEAFF. Written as DNA, the CDR3 is TGTGCCAGTAGTATTTATGGTGGGACACTGAACACTGAAGCTTTCTTT.

CDR3 sequence: CASGTGGALRGYTF. CDR3 coding DNA: TGTGCCAGTGGGACAGGGGGCGCTTTACGCGGCTACACCTTC. The genes are TRBV28 and TRBJ1-2, with TRBD1 identical over 12 bases. V lost 9 bases, J lost 8 bases, and 10 bases stayed unmatched. The CDR3 loop spans 14 amino acids. CDR1 is MDHEN, CDR2 SYDVKM, per germline.

The V and J genes are TRBV28 and TRBJ1-6, with TRBD1 identical over 9 bases. J lost 7 bases, V lost 6 bases, and 10 bases had no gene match. Germline V lookup: CDR1 MDHEN, CDR2 SYDVKM. The CDR3 loop spans 16 amino acids. DNA of the CDR3: TGTGCCAGCAGATCAAGGGAGGGACAGGGAAATTCACCCCTCCACTTT. Amino acid sequence: CASRSREGQGNSPLHF. Using reference TRBV28 and TRBJ1-6 for the parts outside the CDR3, the full variable domain is DVKVTQSSRYLVKRTGEKVFLECVQDMDHENMFWYRQDPGLGLRLIYFSYDVKMKEKGDIPEGYSVSREKKERFSLILESASTNQTSMYLCASRSREGQGNSPLHFGNGTRLTVT.

The chain links TRBV19 to TRBJ2-5; a weak D match, TRBD2 (6 bases). V lost 6 bases to trimming and J lost 5 bases, with 22 bases between them. Germline values: CDR1 LNHDA, CDR2 SQIVND (reference sequence). This CDR3 is 16 amino acids long. In nucleotides, the CDR3 is TGTGCCAGTAGCCGAACCGGGGGAGGAAGCTTTGAGACCCAGTACTTC. It encodes CASSRTGGGSFETQYF. The full variable domain, completed using reference TRBV19 and TRBJ2-5, is DGGITQSPKYLFRKEGQNVTLSCEQNLNHDAMYWYRQDPGQGLRLIYYSQIVNDFQKGDIAEGYSVSREKKESFPLTVTSAQKNPTAFYLCASSRTGGGSFETQYFGPGTRLLVL.

This chain uses TRBV30 with TRBJ2-1, with 10 bases matching TRBD1. This CDR3 region has 13 residues. Germline V gene data show CDR1 as GTSNPN and CDR2 as SVGIG (reference sequence). The trim removed 5 bases at V and 5 bases at J, leaving 3 bases unmatched. DNA for the CDR3: TGTGCCTGGCGGGACAGGGGCCACAATGAGCAGTTCTTC. It codes for CAWRDRGHNEQFF.

This chain links TRBV4-3 with TRBJ1-1; the match to TRBD1 covers 7 bases. With 1 base clipped from V and 1 base from J, the junction kept 6 bases outside the gene matches. Germline assignment: CDR1 LGHNA and CDR2 YSLEER. The CDR3 is 16 residues long. The CDR3: CASSQGTRQGNTEAFF. The CDR3 region has the DNA TGCGCCAGCAGCCAAGGGACAAGACAGGGGAACACTGAAGCTTTCTTT.

The gene calls are TRBV14 and TRBJ1-6; D may be TRBD1 (6 bases). CDR1 and CDR2 from the germline V gene are SGHDN and FVKESK. There are 17 residues in the CDR3. Trimming shortened V by 2 bases and J by 2 bases, and 13 bases separated the two germline ends. The chain's CDR3 is CASSQINRAAYNSPLHF. The CDR3 coding sequence is TGTGCCAGCAGCCAAATTAACAGGGCCGCCTATAATTCACCCCTCCACTTT.

This rearrangement joins TRBV4-2 to TRBJ2-7, with D hard to call. Trimming shortened V by 0 bases and J by 1 base, and 7 bases separated the two germline ends. The CDR3 totals 14 residues. CDR1 is LGHNA, CDR2 YNFKEQ, per germline. The CDR3 region is CASSQESESYEQYF. The CDR3 nucleotides are TGTGCCAGCAGCCAAGAGTCTGAGTCCTACGAGCAGTACTTC.

This rearrangement joins TRBV7-8 to TRBJ2-7; D unclear. V lost 2 bases to trimming and J lost 5 bases, with 13 bases between them. Per the germline V gene, CDR1 is SGHVS and CDR2 is FQNEAQ. The CDR3 contains 14 residues. CDR3 amino acids: CASSLRLVQDEQYF. CDR3 DNA: TGTGCCAGCAGCTTAAGGTTGGTGCAGGACGAGCAGTACTTC. Drawing the rest from reference TRBV7-8 and TRBJ2-7, the complete variable domain is GAGVSQSPRYKVAKRGQDVALRCDPISGHVSLFWYQQALGQGPEFLTYFQNEAQLDKSGLPSDRFFAERPEGSVSTLKIQRTQQEDSAVYLCASSLRLVQDEQYFGPGTRLTVT.

This clone came up a few times. The chain combines TRBV10-2 with TRBJ1-3; TRBD1 agrees at 7 bases. Germline V gene sequence: CDR1 WSHSY, CDR2 SAAADI. Unmatched junction bases numbered 0, after V lost 0 bases and J lost 4 bases. CDR3 length: 14 residues. This chain's CDR3 is CASSESTGGNTIYF. The CDR3 DNA sequence: TGCGCCAGCAGTGAGTCGACAGGGGGAAACACCATATATTTT.

This sequence joins TRBV5-1 and TRBJ1-1; the match to TRBD1 covers 8 bases. The CDR3 loop spans 13 amino acids. The V gene end was trimmed by 3 bases and the J gene end by 5 bases; junction bases not matched to a gene: 3. The germline V gene has CDR1 SGHRS and CDR2 YFSETQ. The chain's CDR3 is CASSSGGWTEAFF. The CDR3 nucleotides read TGCGCCAGCAGCTCAGGGGGCTGGACTGAAGCTTTCTTT.

The chain recombines TRBV7-3 with TRBJ1-2; TRBD1 matches 7 bases. Per germline, CDR1 SGHTA and CDR2 FQGTGA. This CDR3 has 14 residues. V lost 5 bases, J lost 4 bases, and 7 bases stayed unmatched. The CDR3 DNA reads TGTGCCAGCAGCCCCCGGACAGGAGTCTATGGCTACACCTTC. Encoded protein: CASSPRTGVYGYTF.

J is TRBJ1-5 and V is TRBV24-1, with a possible D match to TRBD1 (6 bases). Trimming shortened V by 7 bases and J by 3 bases, and 12 bases separated the two germline ends. CDR3 length: 14 residues. Per the germline V gene, CDR1 is KGHDR and CDR2 is SFDVKD. CDR3 sequence (DNA): TGTGCCACCAGCCAAACAGGGAACAATCAGCCCCAGCATTTT. As protein: CATSQTGNNQPQHF.

V usage is TRBV2 and J usage is TRBJ1-1; tentatively, D is TRBD1 (5 bases). CDR1 SNHLY and CDR2 FYNNEI come from the germline V gene. With 2 bases removed from V and 5 bases from J, the gap between germline ends came to 15 bases. The CDR3 has 15 residues. As DNA, the CDR3 is TGTGCCAGCAGTGAATGGGACGGGGGTGCAACTGAAGCTTTCTTT. Protein product: CASSEWDGGATEAFF.

The gene calls are TRBV3-1 (or the pseudogene TRBV3-2) and TRBJ1-4, with 9 bases that match TRBD1. The CDR3 spans 16 residues. The germline CDR1 and CDR2 sequences are LGHDT and YNNKEL (reference sequence). Unmatched junction bases numbered 7, after V lost 1 base and J lost 7 bases. Written as DNA, the CDR3 is TGTGCCAGCAGCCAAGGTCCGGGACAGGGATCTGAAAAACTGTTTTTT. It translates to CASSQGPGQGSEKLFF.

The chain employs TRBV7-2 and TRBJ1-6, with 11 bases that match TRBD1. J was trimmed by 7 bases and V by 1 base; bases with no gene match: 9. Germline V gives CDR1 SGHTA, CDR2 FQGNSA. CDR3 length: 18 residues. For the CDR3, the DNA is TGTGCCAGCAGCTTAGGACCCCTCGGACAGGGGGCCAATTCACCCCTCCACTTT. Translated: CASSLGPLGQGANSPLHF. The full variable domain, its missing parts supplied by reference TRBV7-2 and TRBJ1-6, is GAGVSQSPSNKVTEKGKDVELRCDPISGHTALYWYRQSLGQGLEFLIYFQGNSAPDKSGLPSDRFSAERTGGSVSTLTIQRTQQEDSAVYLCASSLGPLGQGANSPLHFGNGTRLTVT.

The rearrangement joins TRBV18 to TRBJ1-2; 8 bases match TRBD1. The CDR3 contains 16 residues. J lost 0 bases, V lost 4 bases, and 7 bases had no gene match. The germline gives CDR1 KGHSH, CDR2 LQKENI. The CDR3: CASSLRQGTANYGYTF. The CDR3, as DNA: TGTGCCAGCTCACTGCGACAGGGGACTGCTAACTATGGCTACACCTTC.

The sample holds one count of this clone. CDR3: CASRPSTGSTDTQYF. The CDR3 DNA reads TGTGCCAGCAGGCCCTCGACAGGGAGCACAGATACGCAGTATTTT. The V and J genes are TRBV6-5 and TRBJ2-3, with 7 bases fitting TRBD1. This CDR3 comprises 15 residues. V trimming: 6 bases; J trimming: 0 bases; junction bases outside the gene matches: 6. CDR1 MNHEY and CDR2 SVGAGI come from the germline V gene.

This clone came up a few times. The chain links TRBV6-1 to TRBJ2-2, with D maybe TRBD2 (5 bases). The CDR3 extends over 13 amino acids. V shed 2 bases and J shed 5 bases, with 6 bases lying between them. Germline-derived CDR1 and CDR2 are MNHNS and SASEGT. The CDR3 region is CASSESGTGELFF. The DNA for the CDR3 is TGTGCCAGCAGTGAATCGGGAACCGGGGAGCTGTTTTTT.

The V and J genes are TRBV6-4 and TRBJ2-3; a possible D gene is TRBD2 (6 bases). CDR1 is MRHNA and CDR2 is SNTAGT in the germline V gene. V was pared by 6 bases and J by 0 bases, with 10 bases between. The length of the CDR3 is 14 residues. The CDR3 bases are TGTGCCAGCAGGGAGGGATTCAGCACAGATACGCAGTATTTT. It codes for CASREGFSTDTQYF.

V and J are TRBV6-5 and TRBJ1-2, with D unclear. CDR3 length: 13 amino acids. V gave up 2 bases and J gave up 6 bases, with 10 bases separating them. Germline V CDR1 and CDR2: MNHEY, SVGAGI. The CDR3: CASSYDTNDGYTF. The CDR3 DNA reads as TGTGCCAGCAGTTACGACACAAATGATGGCTACACCTTC.

This clone has a single count. The V call is TRBV15, the J call TRBJ2-7; possible D gene TRBD1, 6 bases. Germline V gene lookup returns CDR1 LNHNV and CDR2 YYDKDF (reference sequence). V was trimmed by 1 base and J by 2 bases, leaving 12 bases between them. This CDR3 has 15 amino acids. The CDR3 DNA is TGTGCCACCAGCAGAGTGCTCCAGGGGACCTACGAGCAGTACTTC. It yields the protein CATSRVLQGTYEQYF.

CDR3: CASSLKTAYGYTF. In DNA form, the CDR3 reads TGTGCCAGCAGTTTAAAGACAGCCTATGGCTACACCTTC. The chain links TRBV28 to TRBJ1-2, with D perhaps TRBD1 (5 bases). Germline V gives CDR1 MDHEN, CDR2 SYDVKM. The CDR3 consists of 13 residues. Trimming took off 2 bases at V and 4 bases at J, with 8 bases between the two ends.

This chain links TRBV6-5 with TRBJ2-7, with TRBD1 as a possible D gene (6 bases). CDR3 length: 15 residues. Germline values: CDR1 MNHEY, CDR2 SVGAGI. With 6 bases removed from V and 2 bases from J, the gap between germline ends came to 17 bases. In DNA, the CDR3 is TGTGCCAGCAGCTACAGGGAGACGCAACCCTACGAGCAGTACTTC. Amino acid sequence: CASSYRETQPYEQYF.

The rearrangement joins TRBV5-1 to TRBJ1-4; unclear D gene. V gave up 0 bases and J gave up 7 bases, with 10 bases separating them. Per the germline V gene, CDR1 is SGHRS and CDR2 is YFSETQ. This CDR3 spans 14 amino acids. CDR3 region: CASSLGASGEKLFF. The CDR3 nucleotides read TGCGCCAGCAGCTTGGGGGCCTCCGGTGAAAAACTGTTTTTT.

The table lists this clone with a few counts. Written as DNA, the CDR3 is TGTGCCAGCAGTTACAACTCGCTAGCGGGAGGCCTCAACGCCTACGAGCAGTACTTC. Translated: CASSYNSLAGGLNAYEQYF. The rearrangement joins TRBV6-2 or TRBV6-3 to TRBJ2-7; 11 bases map to TRBD2. There are 19 residues in the CDR3. Germline V gene data show CDR1 as MNHEY and CDR2 as SVGEGT. The V segment lost 2 bases and the J segment 2 bases; nucleotides outside the gene matches: 14.

The chain has TRBV28 and TRBJ2-2; D is unclear. V lost 5 bases, J lost 0 bases, and 7 bases lay in between. Germline lookup yields CDR1 MDHEN and CDR2 SYDVKM. The CDR3 runs 14 residues. The CDR3 region is CASSIRANTGELFF. CDR3 bases: TGTGCCAGCAGTATCCGGGCGAACACCGGGGAGCTGTTTTTT.